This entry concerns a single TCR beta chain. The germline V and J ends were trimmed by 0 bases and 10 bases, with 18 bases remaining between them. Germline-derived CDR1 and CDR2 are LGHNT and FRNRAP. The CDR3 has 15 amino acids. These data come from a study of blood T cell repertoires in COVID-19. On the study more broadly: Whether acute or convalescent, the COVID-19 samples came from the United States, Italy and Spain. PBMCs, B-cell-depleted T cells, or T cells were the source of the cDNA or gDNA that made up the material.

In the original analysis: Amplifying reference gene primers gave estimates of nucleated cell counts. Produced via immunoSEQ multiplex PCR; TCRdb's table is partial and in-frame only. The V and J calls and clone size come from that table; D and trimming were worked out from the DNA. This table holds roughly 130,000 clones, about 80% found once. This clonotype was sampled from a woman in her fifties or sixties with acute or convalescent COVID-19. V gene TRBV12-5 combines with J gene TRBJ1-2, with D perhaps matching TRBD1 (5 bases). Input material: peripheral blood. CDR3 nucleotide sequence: TGTGCTAGTGGTTTGGTATTTCTAGGGGATCAGGACTACACCTTC. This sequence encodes CASGLVFLGDQDYTF.